What follows are 9 T cell receptor beta chains derived from one specimen sequenced in a study of human T cells and chemical hapten exposure. Time point meaning: pre-sensitization, week 0. Treatment in this sample: therapeutic diphenylcyclopropenone sensitization with weekly scalp DPC. Via MiXCR, TCRdb re-called the RACE reads, giving one row per CDR3 protein. The sample includes more than 55,000 distinct CDR3 sequences, around 10% seen only once; the top ten take roughly 9.1%. The sample here was whole blood, taken in connection with sensitization to the hapten diphenylcyclopropenone (DPC). Receptors were obtained from a man in his forties or fifties with alopecia areata. Some clones in this sample may be carry-over from other donors' samples.

This clonotype was seen many times. The rearrangement uses TRBV20-1 and TRBJ2-1; 7 bases align to TRBD2. Per germline, CDR1 DFQATT and CDR2 SNEGSKA (reference sequence). J gave up 2 bases and V 8 bases, and 0 bases lay outside the gene matches. The CDR3 length is 11 residues. As DNA, the CDR3 is TGCAGTAGCGGGACCTACAATGAGCAGTTCTTC. Translation gives CSSGTYNEQFF.

This chain links TRBV28 with TRBJ2-3, with 8 bases fitting TRBD1. With V trimmed by 4 bases and J by 0 bases, 3 bases remained unmatched. The CDR3 runs to 15 residues. CDR1 is MDHEN and CDR2 is SYDVKM in the germline V gene. The CDR3 loop reads CASSSWTGSTDTQYF. The CDR3 DNA sequence: TGTGCCAGCAGTTCCTGGACAGGGAGCACAGATACGCAGTATTTT.

This clonotype has ten or more counts. V is TRBV7-3 and J is TRBJ1-6; the D is unclear. Trimming took off 5 bases at V and 9 bases at J, with 11 bases between the two ends. The CDR3 is made up of 13 amino acids. Germline V lookup: CDR1 SGHTA, CDR2 FQGTGA. This CDR3 is CASSERGPSPLHF. Here the CDR3 DNA reads TGTGCCAGCAGCGAACGAGGGCCTTCACCCCTCCACTTT.

This clonotype was counted ten times or more. The chain carries TRBV5-5 and TRBJ2-3; 8 bases fit TRBD2. There are 15 residues in the CDR3. V was pared by 3 bases and J by 3 bases, with 6 bases of the junction left unmatched. Germline CDR1 reads SGHKS; CDR2 reads YYEKEE (reference sequence). CDR3 residues: CASSWLSSGTDTQYF. In DNA, the CDR3 is TGTGCCAGCAGCTGGCTGTCTAGCGGGACAGATACGCAGTATTTT.

This chain connects TRBV7-3 to TRBJ2-5; a weak D match, TRBD2 (5 bases). The ends were cut back, 4 bases at V and 4 bases at J, with 13 bases in the middle. Germline CDR1 reads SGHTA; CDR2 reads FQGTGA. The CDR3 sequence is 14 residues long. The CDR3 DNA sequence: TGTGCCAGCAGCTCTAATGGAGGCGGAGAGACCCAGTACTTC. Translating it yields CASSSNGGGETQYF. The whole variable domain, remainder taken from reference TRBV7-3 and TRBJ2-5, is GAGVSQTPSNKVTEKGKYVELRCDPISGHTALYWYRQSLGQGPEFLIYFQGTGAADDSGLPNDRFFAVRPEGSVSTLKIQRTERGDSAVYLCASSSNGGGETQYFGPGTRLLVL.

This clonotype has only a few counts. The chain employs TRBV7-8 and TRBJ2-1, with a weak D call TRBD2 (5 bases). Trimming removed 2 bases at V and 0 bases at J, with 14 bases between. Germline-derived CDR1 and CDR2 are SGHVS and FQNEAQ. The CDR3 length is 17 residues. In DNA, the CDR3 is TGTGCCAGCAGCTTACGAGGGAACGAATACTCCTACAATGAGCAGTTCTTC. Translated: CASSLRGNEYSYNEQFF.

This clonotype was detected only a few times. The V call is TRBV10-1, the J call TRBJ1-1; TRBD1 aligns across 7 bases. The CDR3 has 15 amino acids. With 5 bases clipped from V and 3 bases from J, the junction kept 9 bases outside the gene matches. CDR1 and CDR2 (germline): WNHNN, SYGVQD (reference sequence). For the CDR3, the DNA is TGCGCCAGCAGTAAGACAGGGTATATCGACACTGAAGCTTTCTTT. This encodes CASSKTGYIDTEAFF.

The CDR3 coding sequence is TGTGCCAGCAGCCCCTGGACTAGGCATTCTTCTTCACCCCTCCACTTT. Its protein is CASSPWTRHSSSPLHF. The rearrangement uses TRBV5-8 and TRBJ1-6, with D unclear. The CDR3 has 16 amino acids. CDR1 is SGHTS and CDR2 is YDEGEE in the germline V gene. Trimming pared 4 bases from V and 9 bases from J, leaving 20 bases between.

This clonotype showed up many times. V is TRBV10-2 and J is TRBJ2-5; no clear D. The CDR3 extends over 11 amino acids. Germline assignment: CDR1 WSHSY and CDR2 SAAADI. Trimming left V 3 bases short and J 5 bases short, with 4 bases between. The CDR3 bases are TGCGCCAGCAGTGACGGCGAGACCCAGTACTTC. As protein: CASSDGETQYF.